The sequence of this T cell receptor (beta chain) was determined in a study of T cell responses to AZD1222 COVID-19 vaccine. Background on the study: Researchers grouped second doses given at about 4 or about 12 weeks into one pool. General study results and limits: CD4 TCRs covered the whole spike, strongest at regions 160-218 and 743-854. Samples come after the peak T cell response, not at day 14. The donor cohort was predominantly white British with a female majority, and clonal diversity may have been underestimated.

Remarks on this clone: Its matching antigen is unknown.

This CDR3 spans 15 amino acids. The germline gives CDR1 MDHEN, CDR2 SYDVKM. Losses at the gene ends were 6 bases for V and 4 bases for J; bases not matched to a gene: 7. The method was immunoSEQ multiplex PCR; TCRdb's version includes in-frame clones alone and lacks a portion of them. The table shows roughly 130,000 clones, with approximately 86% occurring only once. The TCR originated in an adult in good health. V and J are TRBV28 and TRBJ1-5; 9 positions match TRBD1. Sequencing used peripheral blood, obtained on day 0 of AZD1222 vaccination. In nucleotides, the CDR3 is TGTGCCAGCAGCCCTAACAGGGGGCGGAATCAGCCCCAGCATTTT. Encoded protein: CASSPNRGRNQPQHF.